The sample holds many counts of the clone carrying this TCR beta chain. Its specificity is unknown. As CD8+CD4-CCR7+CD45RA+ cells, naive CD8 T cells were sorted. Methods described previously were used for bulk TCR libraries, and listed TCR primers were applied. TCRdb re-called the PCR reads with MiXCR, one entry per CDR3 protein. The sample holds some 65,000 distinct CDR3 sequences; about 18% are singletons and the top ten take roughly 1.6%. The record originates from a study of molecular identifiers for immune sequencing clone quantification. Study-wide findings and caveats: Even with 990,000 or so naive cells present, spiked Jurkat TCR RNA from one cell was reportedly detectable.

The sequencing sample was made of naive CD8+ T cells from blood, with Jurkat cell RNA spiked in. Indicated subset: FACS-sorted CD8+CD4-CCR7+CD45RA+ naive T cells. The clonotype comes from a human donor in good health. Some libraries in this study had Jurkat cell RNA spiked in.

The CDR3 region is CASSADYGGSEQYF. CDR3 nucleotide sequence: TGTGCCAGCAGCGCGGACTACGGCGGGAGCGAGCAGTACTTC. The chain links TRBV11-3 to TRBJ2-7; 7 bases line up with TRBD2. CDR1 is SGHNT, CDR2 YENEEA, per germline. J gave up 6 bases and V 5 bases, and 10 bases lay outside the gene matches. This CDR3 has 14 amino acids.